This is a list of T cell receptor beta chains from one sample in a study of human T cells and chemical hapten exposure. TCRdb itself ran the RACE reads through MiXCR, one entry per CDR3 protein. This table has about 70,000 distinct CDR3 sequences, about 10% appearing once. Sequenced here: whole blood, sampled in connection with sensitization to the hapten diphenylcyclopropenone (DPC). The receptors derive from a woman in her 50s with alopecia areata. Some clones in this sample may be carry-over from other donors' samples. The CDR3 runs from the conserved cysteine through the conserved F or W. A D gene is named only where the DNA matches it firmly. Some rows mark clone size as missing; the rest say once, few, many or name a class of expanded clone.

v_gene,d_gene,abundance,j_gene,CDR3aa,CDR3nt
TRBV21-1,-,once,TRBJ1-6,CASLIYYSPLHF,TGTGCCAGTCTTATTTACTATTCACCCCTCCACTTT
TRBV6-2/TRBV6-3,TRBD2,few,TRBJ2-1,CASSFLSGGPNNEQFF,TGTGCCAGCAGCTTCCTTAGCGGGGGGCCCAACAATGAGCAGTTCTTC
TRBV6-6,-,many,TRBJ1-5,CASLPDGSNQPQHF,TGTGCCAGCCTTCCCGACGGGAGCAATCAGCCCCAGCATTTT
TRBV18,-,few,TRBJ2-5,CASSPPRGVEETQYF,TGTGCCAGCTCACCACCAAGAGGGGTAGAAGAGACCCAGTACTTC
TRBV12-3/TRBV12-4,-,many,TRBJ2-5,CASKGPVETQYF,TGTGCCAGCAAAGGGCCGGTAGAGACCCAGTACTTC
TRBV27,-,many,TRBJ1-2,CASSQRQNYGYTF,TGTGCCAGCAGTCAGCGACAGAACTATGGCTACACCTTC
TRBV5-1,-,many,TRBJ1-1,CASSLAGGGRTEAFF,TGCGCCAGCAGCTTGGCCGGGGGAGGACGCACTGAAGCTTTCTTT
TRBV14,-,many,TRBJ2-6,CASSQGLVSSYSGANVLTF,TGTGCCAGCAGCCAAGGCCTCGTTAGTTCCTACTCTGGGGCCAACGTCCTGACTTTC
TRBV12-3/TRBV12-4,TRBD2,few,TRBJ2-7,CASSKGLAAPYEQYF,TGTGCCAGCAGCAAAGGACTAGCGGCCCCCTACGAGCAGTACTTC
TRBV29-1,-,many,TRBJ1-2,CSADRYHGYTF,TGCAGCGCCGACAGGTACCATGGCTACACCTTC
TRBV9,TRBD2,few,TRBJ2-1,CASSVGGGEQFF,TGTGCCAGCAGCGTAGGGGGAGGGGAGCAGTTCTTC
TRBV20-1,TRBD1,-,TRBJ2-3,CSASQDRAYTDTQYF,TGCAGTGCTAGCCAAGACAGGGCCTACACAGATACGCAGTATTTT
TRBV5-1,-,-,TRBJ2-1,CASSTTQGRRFF,TGCGCCAGCAGCACGACACAGGGGAGGAGATTCTTC
TRBV2,-,-,TRBJ2-1,CASSVTASSYNEQFF,TGTGCCAGCAGTGTAACGGCAAGCTCCTACAATGAGCAGTTCTTC
TRBV28,-,many,TRBJ1-5,CASEDTRNQPQHF,TGTGCCAGCGAAGACACCCGCAATCAGCCCCAGCATTTT
TRBV18,-,-,TRBJ2-3,CASSRAPGTNTDTQYF,TGTGCCAGCTCCCGCGCGCCGGGGACAAACACAGATACGCAGTATTTT
TRBV11-2,-,many,TRBJ1-5,CASSLGAGTNKQPQHF,TGTGCCAGCAGCTTAGGGGCAGGAACTAACAAGCAGCCCCAGCATTTT
TRBV5-8,-,-,TRBJ2-3,CASSWQGLADTQYF,TGTGCCAGCAGCTGGCAGGGTTTGGCAGATACGCAGTATTTT
TRBV28,-,-,TRBJ2-7,CASSIREQYF,TGTGCCAGCAGCATTCGGGAGCAGTACTTC
TRBV20-1,TRBD2,few,TRBJ2-3,CSARASSGFTGDTQYF,TGCAGTGCCAGAGCGTCTAGCGGGTTCACAGGAGATACGCAGTATTTT
TRBV29-1,-,many,TRBJ2-3,CSVPKSGRSTDTQYF,TGCAGCGTCCCCAAGTCGGGACGCAGCACAGATACGCAGTATTTT
TRBV2,-,many,TRBJ2-1,CASSQGTEQFF,TGTGCCAGCAGCCAGGGTACTGAGCAGTTCTTC
TRBV4-3,-,-,TRBJ2-2,CASSQEGGRRTGELFF,TGCGCCAGCAGCCAAGAAGGGGGGAGAAGGACCGGGGAGCTGTTTTTT
TRBV5-5,-,few,TRBJ1-3,CASSIRDTGNTIYF,TGTGCCAGCAGCATTAGGGACACTGGAAACACCATATATTTT
TRBV4-3,TRBD1,many,TRBJ2-3,CASSQEGQVADTQYF,TGCGCCAGCAGCCAAGAGGGACAGGTCGCAGATACGCAGTATTTT
TRBV4-2,TRBD1,many,TRBJ2-2,CASGRFGQGSSGELFF,TGTGCCAGCGGGAGATTCGGACAGGGTTCGAGCGGGGAGCTGTTTTTT
TRBV21-1,-,many,TRBJ2-3,CASSKVASGSSDTQYF,-
TRBV7-2,-,few,TRBJ1-2,CASSPGQKANYGYTF,TGTGCCAGCAGCCCCGGACAGAAGGCTAACTATGGCTACACCTTC
TRBV21-1,-,many,TRBJ1-4,CASTNVKGWGNEKLFF,TGTGCCAGCACCAATGTGAAGGGGTGGGGGAATGAAAAACTGTTTTTT
TRBV28,TRBD2,few,TRBJ2-7,CASSQTSGGSYEQYF,TGTGCCAGCAGCCAAACTAGCGGGGGCTCCTACGAGCAGTACTTC
TRBV3-1,-,few,TRBJ2-3,CASRTTRGDTQYF,TGTGCCAGCAGAACGACCCGGGGAGATACGCAGTATTTT
TRBV24-1,-,many,TRBJ2-4,CATSDPAKNIQYF,TGTGCCACCAGTGATCCGGCCAAAAACATTCAGTACTTC
TRBV29-1,-,few,TRBJ1-1,CSSSDRGIGAEAFF,TGCAGCAGCTCCGATCGGGGAATTGGCGCTGAAGCTTTCTTT
TRBV15,TRBD2,many,TRBJ2-3,CATSTPPGLAGVSDTQYF,TGTGCCACCAGCACCCCCCCTGGGTTAGCGGGAGTCTCAGATACGCAGTATTTT
TRBV28,-,many,TRBJ2-1,CASRPAEGAGNEQFF,TGTGCCAGCAGACCCGCGGAGGGGGCGGGCAATGAGCAGTTCTTC
TRBV7-3,TRBD1,many,TRBJ2-2,CASRPGQGNTGELFF,TGTGCCAGCAGACCGGGACAGGGGAACACCGGGGAGCTGTTTTTT
TRBV10-2,-,-,TRBJ1-1,CASRGAGEAFF,TGCGCCAGCAGGGGGGCTGGTGAAGCTTTCTTT
TRBV7-9,TRBD2,few,TRBJ2-1,CASFGPSRKGLAGGPNEQFF,TGTGCCAGCTTTGGCCCTTCGAGGAAGGGACTAGCGGGAGGGCCCAATGAGCAGTTCTTC
TRBV6-2/TRBV6-3,-,few,TRBJ2-7,CASSEIGTADYEQYF,TGTGCCAGCAGTGAGATCGGGACGGCCGACTACGAGCAGTACTTC
TRBV10-3,-,few,TRBJ2-5,CAIMGQPQETQYF,TGTGCCATCATGGGGCAGCCACAAGAGACCCAGTACTTC
TRBV18,-,few,TRBJ1-2,CASSPNGNSNYGYTF,TGTGCCAGCTCACCAAACGGCAACTCTAACTATGGCTACACCTTC
TRBV10-1,-,few,TRBJ2-4,CASSGEAKNIQYF,TGCGCCAGCAGTGGCGAGGCCAAAAACATTCAGTACTTC
TRBV9,-,-,TRBJ1-3,CASSTRTDFSGNTIYF,TGTGCCAGCAGCACTAGAACGGATTTCTCTGGAAACACCATATATTTT
TRBV4-3,TRBD1,few,TRBJ2-4,CASSQIQGAGDIQYF,TGCGCCAGCAGCCAAATACAGGGGGCTGGGGACATTCAGTACTTC
TRBV7-2,-,few,TRBJ1-4,CASSVGHGNEKLFF,TGTGCCAGCAGTGTGGGACACGGGAATGAAAAACTGTTTTTT
TRBV20-1,TRBD2,few,TRBJ2-4,CSARGSGEKNIQYF,TGCAGTGCTAGAGGTAGCGGGGAGAAAAACATTCAGTACTTC
TRBV12-3/TRBV12-4,TRBD1,many,TRBJ1-2,CASSPRTGGSRYTF,TGTGCCAGCAGTCCCCGGACAGGCGGCTCGCGGTACACCTTC
TRBV5-1,TRBD1,-,TRBJ2-5,CASSLAEWDREYF,TGCGCCAGCAGCTTGGCCGAATGGGACAGGGAGTACTTC
TRBV5-4,-,many,TRBJ2-7,CASSLGQVYEQYF,TGTGCCAGCAGCTTGGGACAGGTGTACGAGCAGTACTTC
TRBV7-9,-,few,TRBJ2-5,CASSLVSETQYF,TGTGCCAGCAGCTTAGTTTCGGAGACCCAGTACTTC
TRBV9,-,-,TRBJ2-1,CASSVLMRPSYNEQFF,TGTGCCAGCAGCGTCCTTATGCGCCCCTCCTACAATGAGCAGTTCTTC
TRBV30,-,many,TRBJ2-7,CAWRGRASYEQYF,TGTGCCTGGAGAGGCAGGGCCTCCTACGAGCAGTACTTC
TRBV18,TRBD1,few,TRBJ2-7,CASSPTGQGTYEQYF,TGTGCCAGCTCACCAACTGGACAGGGCACTTACGAGCAGTACTTC